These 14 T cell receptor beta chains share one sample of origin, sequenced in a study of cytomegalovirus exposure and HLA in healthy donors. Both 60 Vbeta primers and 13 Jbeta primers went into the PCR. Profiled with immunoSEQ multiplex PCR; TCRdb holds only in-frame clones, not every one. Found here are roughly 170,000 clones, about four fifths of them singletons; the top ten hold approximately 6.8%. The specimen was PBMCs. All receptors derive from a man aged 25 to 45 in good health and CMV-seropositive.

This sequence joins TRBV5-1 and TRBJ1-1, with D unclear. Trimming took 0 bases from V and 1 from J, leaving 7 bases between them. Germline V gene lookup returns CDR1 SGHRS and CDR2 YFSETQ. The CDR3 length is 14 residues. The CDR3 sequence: CASSLARSNTEAFF. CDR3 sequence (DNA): TGCGCCAGCAGCTTGGCCCGGTCGAACACTGAAGCTTTCTTT.

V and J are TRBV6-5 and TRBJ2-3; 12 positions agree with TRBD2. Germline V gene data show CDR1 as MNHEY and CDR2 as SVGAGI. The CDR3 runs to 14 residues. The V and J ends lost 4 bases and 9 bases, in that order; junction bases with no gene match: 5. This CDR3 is CASSLVLAGGTQYF. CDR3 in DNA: TGTGCCAGCAGTTTAGTGCTAGCGGGAGGGACGCAGTATTTT.

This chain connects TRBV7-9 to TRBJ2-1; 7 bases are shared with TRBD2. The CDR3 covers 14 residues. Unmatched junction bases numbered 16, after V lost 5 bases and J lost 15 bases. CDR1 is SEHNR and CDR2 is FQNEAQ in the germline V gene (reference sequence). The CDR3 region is CASSATTTGTKVFF. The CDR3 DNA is TGTGCCAGCAGCGCAACGACAACCGGGACTAAAGTGTTCTTC.

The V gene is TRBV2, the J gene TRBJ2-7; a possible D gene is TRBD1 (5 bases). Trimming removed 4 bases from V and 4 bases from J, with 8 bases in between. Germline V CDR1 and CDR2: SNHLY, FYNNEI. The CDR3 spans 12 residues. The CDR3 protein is CASSVDRYEQYF. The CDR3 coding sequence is TGTGCCAGCAGTGTAGACAGATACGAGCAGTACTTC.

CDR3 DNA: TGTGCCTGGAGTGGCGGGAGGAGGAGCGAGCAGTACTTC. It is translated as CAWSGGRRSEQYF. The V gene is TRBV30, the J gene TRBJ2-7; 8 nucleotides line up with TRBD2. Germline lookup yields CDR1 GTSNPN and CDR2 SVGIG (reference sequence). This CDR3 comprises 13 residues. Germline trimming cut 1 base from V and 6 bases from J; bases unmatched to any gene: 5.

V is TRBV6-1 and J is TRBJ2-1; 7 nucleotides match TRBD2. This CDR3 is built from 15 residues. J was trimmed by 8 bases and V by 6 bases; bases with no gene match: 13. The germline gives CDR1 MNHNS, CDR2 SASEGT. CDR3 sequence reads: CASSLGLGSIDEQFF. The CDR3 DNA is TGTGCCAGCAGCCTTGGACTAGGAAGTATCGATGAGCAGTTCTTC.

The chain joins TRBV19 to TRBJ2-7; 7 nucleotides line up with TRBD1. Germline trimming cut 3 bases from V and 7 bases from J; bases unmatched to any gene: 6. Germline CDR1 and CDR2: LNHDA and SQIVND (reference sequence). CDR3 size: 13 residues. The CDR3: CASSIQGVGEQYF. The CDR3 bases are TGTGCCAGTAGTATTCAGGGGGTCGGGGAGCAGTACTTC. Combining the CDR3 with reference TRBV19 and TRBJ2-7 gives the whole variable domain DGGITQSPKYLFRKEGQNVTLSCEQNLNHDAMYWYRQDPGQGLRLIYYSQIVNDFQKGDIAEGYSVSREKKESFPLTVTSAQKNPTAFYLCASSIQGVGEQYFGPGTRLTVT.

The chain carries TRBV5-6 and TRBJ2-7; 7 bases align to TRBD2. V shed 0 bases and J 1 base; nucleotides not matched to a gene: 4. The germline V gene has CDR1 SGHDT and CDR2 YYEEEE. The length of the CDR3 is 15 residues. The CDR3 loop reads CASSLAGGESYEQYF. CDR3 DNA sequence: TGTGCCAGCAGCTTGGCGGGGGGAGAGTCCTACGAGCAGTACTTC.

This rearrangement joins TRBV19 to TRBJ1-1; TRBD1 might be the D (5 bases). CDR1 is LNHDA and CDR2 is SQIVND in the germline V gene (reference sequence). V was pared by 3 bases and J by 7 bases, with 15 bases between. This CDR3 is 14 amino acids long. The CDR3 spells CASSIGGGRFEAFF. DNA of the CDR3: TGTGCCAGTAGTATCGGGGGTGGCAGGTTTGAAGCTTTCTTT.

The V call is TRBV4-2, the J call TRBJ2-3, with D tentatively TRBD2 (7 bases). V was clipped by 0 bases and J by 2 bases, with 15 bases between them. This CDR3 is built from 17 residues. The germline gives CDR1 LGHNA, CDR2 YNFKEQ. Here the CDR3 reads CASSQDEAGALTDTQYF. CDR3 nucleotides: TGTGCCAGCAGCCAAGATGAGGCGGGGGCCCTCACAGATACGCAGTATTTT.

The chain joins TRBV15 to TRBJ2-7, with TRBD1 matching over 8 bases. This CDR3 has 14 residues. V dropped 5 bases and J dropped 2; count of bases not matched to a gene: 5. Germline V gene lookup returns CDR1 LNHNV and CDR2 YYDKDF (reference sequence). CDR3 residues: CATSARDRPYEQYF. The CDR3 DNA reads TGTGCCACCAGCGCCCGGGACAGGCCCTACGAGCAGTACTTC.

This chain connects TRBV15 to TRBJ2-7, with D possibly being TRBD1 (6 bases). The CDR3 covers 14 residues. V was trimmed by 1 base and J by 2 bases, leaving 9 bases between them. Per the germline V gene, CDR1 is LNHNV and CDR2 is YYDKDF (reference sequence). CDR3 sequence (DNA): TGTGCCACCAGCAGAGCGGACAGCGCCTACGAGCAGTACTTC. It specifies CATSRADSAYEQYF.

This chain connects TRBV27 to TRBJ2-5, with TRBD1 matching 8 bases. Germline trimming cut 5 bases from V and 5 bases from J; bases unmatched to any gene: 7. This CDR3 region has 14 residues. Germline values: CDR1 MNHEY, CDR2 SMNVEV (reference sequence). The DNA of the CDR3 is TGTGCCAGCAGTCAGACAGGGGTTCGGGAGACCCAGTACTTC. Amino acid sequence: CASSQTGVRETQYF.

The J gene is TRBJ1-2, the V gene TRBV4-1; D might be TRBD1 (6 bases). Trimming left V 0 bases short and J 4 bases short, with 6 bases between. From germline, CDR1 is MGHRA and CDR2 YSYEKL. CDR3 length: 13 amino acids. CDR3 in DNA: TGCGCCAGCAGCCAAGAAGGGGGCTATGGCTACACCTTC. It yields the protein CASSQEGGYGYTF.